These 14 T cell receptor beta chains were all obtained from the same sample, sequenced in a study of T cells in localized non-small cell lung cancer. The method was immunoSEQ multiplex PCR; TCRdb's version includes in-frame clones alone and lacks a portion of them. Here the sample spans around 20,000 clones, more than 75% being singletons. The starting material was PBMCs, obtained before any cancer treatment. Every receptor here comes from a woman aged 40-69 years with stage II squamous cell lung carcinoma.

The chain combines TRBV7-2 with TRBJ1-5, with D hard to call. The V gene's germline CDR1 is SGHTA and CDR2 FQGNSA. The ends were cut back, 5 bases at V and 4 bases at J, with 9 bases in the middle. This CDR3 is built from 13 residues. The DNA for the CDR3 is TGTGCCAGCAGCCGGCAGAGAAATCAGCCCCAGCATTTT. Amino acids: CASSRQRNQPQHF.

This clone has just one count. V and J are TRBV18 and TRBJ2-1; D call uncertain. Per the germline V gene, CDR1 is KGHSH and CDR2 is LQKENI. Trimming stripped 6 bases from V and 8 bases from J, with 17 bases between. The CDR3 is 14 residues long. CDR3 DNA sequence: TGTGCCAGCTCCTTTTCCCGGAGCGTCGATGAGCAGTTCTTC. It encodes CASSFSRSVDEQFF.

The rearrangement links TRBV25-1 to TRBJ2-2; possible D gene TRBD1, 5 bases. The CDR3 runs 18 residues. V was cut by 3 bases and J by 3 bases, with 20 bases left in between. In germline, CDR1 is MGHDK, CDR2 SYGVNS. As DNA, the CDR3 is TGTGCCAGCAGTGACCATCGGACCTTGGAAGGGGACACCGGGGAGCTGTTTTTT. This gives the protein CASSDHRTLEGDTGELFF. Full variable domain (remainder filled in from reference TRBV25-1 and TRBJ2-2): EADIYQTPRYLVIGTGKKITLECSQTMGHDKMYWYQQDPGMELHLIHYSYGVNSTEKGDLSSESTVSRIRTEHFPLTLESARPSHTSQYLCASSDHRTLEGDTGELFFGEGSRLTVL.

J is TRBJ1-2 and V is TRBV4-3; D gene unclear. The CDR3 is 14 amino acids. The germline V gene encodes CDR1 LGHNA and CDR2 YSLEER. Trimming cost V 0 bases and J 11 bases, with 16 bases left between them. The CDR3 sequence is CASSQDQRVRSYTF. The CDR3 bases are TGCGCCAGCAGCCAAGATCAGAGGGTTCGGTCTTACACCTTC.

The chain links TRBV19 to TRBJ1-1; D is possibly TRBD1 (5 bases). This CDR3 region has 15 residues. Trimming stripped 7 bases from V and 0 bases from J, with 15 bases between. In germline, CDR1 is LNHDA, CDR2 SQIVND (reference sequence). This chain's CDR3 is CASTVGQRLNTEAFF. The DNA for the CDR3 is TGTGCCAGTACTGTTGGACAACGATTGAACACTGAAGCTTTCTTT.

The chain is built from TRBV11-1 and TRBJ2-5, with TRBD1 matching 9 bases. The V gene's germline CDR1 is SGHAT and CDR2 FQDESV (reference sequence). This CDR3 is 17 amino acids long. The J segment lost 0 bases and the V segment lost 7 bases, leaving 12 bases of the junction unmatched. The CDR3 loop is CASTHPGQGAYQETQYF. The CDR3 nucleotides are TGTGCCAGCACCCACCCGGGACAGGGTGCGTACCAAGAGACCCAGTACTTC.

CDR3 residues: CASSPETQGKLFF. The DNA of the CDR3 is TGTGCCAGCTCACCAGAGACCCAAGGAAAACTGTTTTTT. The chain couples TRBV18 to TRBJ1-4; unclear D gene. The CDR3 contains 13 residues. The V gene's germline CDR1 is KGHSH and CDR2 LQKENI. V was cut by 2 bases and J by 10 bases, with 11 bases left in between. Full variable domain (outside the CDR3, taken from reference TRBV18 and TRBJ1-4): NAGVMQNPRHLVRRRGQEARLRCSPMKGHSHVYWYRQLPEEGLKFMVYLQKENIIDESGMPKERFSAEFPKEGPSILRIQQVVRGDSAAYFCASSPETQGKLFFGSGTQLSVL.

This chain uses TRBV6-1 with TRBJ2-7, with 7 positions matching TRBD2. This CDR3 region has 14 residues. Per germline, CDR1 MNHNS and CDR2 SASEGT. V lost 8 bases and J lost 2; bases outside the gene matches: 9. The CDR3 DNA is TGTGCCAGCGACCGGGGGGACTCCGCCTACGAGCAGTACTTC. This translates into CASDRGDSAYEQYF.

This sequence joins TRBV6-1 and TRBJ2-2; D is uncertain. This CDR3 has 13 residues. Per germline, CDR1 MNHNS and CDR2 SASEGT. The V end was cut by 10 bases, the J end by 4 bases, with 13 bases between. CDR3 residues: CATTKVGTGELFF. The DNA of the CDR3 is TGTGCCACCACGAAGGTGGGCACCGGGGAGCTGTTTTTT.

This clone has more than one count but fewer than ten. CDR3 loop: CASTIGQGNQPQHF. The CDR3 bases are TGTGCCAGCACCATCGGACAGGGCAATCAGCCCCAGCATTTT. The V and J genes are TRBV2 and TRBJ1-5, with 7 bases that match TRBD1. The CDR3 totals 14 residues. Germline CDR1 is SNHLY and CDR2 is FYNNEI. V was pared by 7 bases and J by 2 bases, with 5 bases of the junction left unmatched.

Only one count was recorded for this clone. The chain is built from TRBV19 and TRBJ1-2; D gene ambiguous. Germline V gives CDR1 LNHDA, CDR2 SQIVND (reference sequence). This CDR3 contains 15 residues. Trimming stripped 6 bases from V and 3 bases from J, with 17 bases between. The CDR3 loop is CASSPRVEDDYGYTF. In DNA, the CDR3 is TGTGCCAGTAGCCCTCGGGTAGAGGACGACTATGGCTACACCTTC.

J is TRBJ2-7 and V is TRBV5-5; D call uncertain. The ends were cut back, 4 bases at V and 0 bases at J, with 5 bases in the middle. CDR3 length: 12 residues. The germline gives CDR1 SGHKS, CDR2 YYEKEE (reference sequence). CDR3 coding DNA: TGTGCCAGCAGCGGGAACTCCTACGAGCAGTACTTC. It encodes CASSGNSYEQYF.

The V call is TRBV7-9, the J call TRBJ2-2; TRBD2 might be the D (5 bases). The germline V gene has CDR1 SEHNR and CDR2 FQNEAQ (reference sequence). Trimming removed 2 bases from V and 1 base from J, with 11 bases in between. There are 16 residues in the CDR3. The CDR3 here is CASSLSPGRNTGELFF. CDR3 DNA: TGTGCCAGCAGCTTAAGCCCGGGGAGGAACACCGGGGAGCTGTTTTTT.

CDR3 bases: TGTGCCAGCAGCTTGCAGGAAATGAACACTGAAGCTTTCTTT. Translated: CASSLQEMNTEAFF. The V and J genes are TRBV11-2 and TRBJ1-1, with no clear D. The CDR3 totals 14 residues. Germline-derived CDR1 and CDR2 are SGHAT and FQNNGV. V was pared by 3 bases and J by 0 bases, with 8 bases between.